The entry below gives a single TCR beta chain sequence along with its context. This CDR3 is also generated by other DNA sequences in the sample. This sample was taken from a study of shared clonotypes between healthy human individuals. Libraries were prepared by immunoSEQ multiplex PCR; TCRdb keeps only in-frame clonotypes and omits some of them. The data contain some 680,000 clones, around 73% of them singletons. J lost 3 bases, V lost 5 bases, and 5 bases had no gene match. The CDR3 is 14 amino acids. The germline gives CDR1 MDHEN, CDR2 SYDVKM. The chain couples TRBV28 to TRBJ1-1; TRBD1 agrees at 8 bases. This TCR derives from a woman aged 30 to 39 in good health. The sequenced sample was memory CD4+ T cells sorted from blood. Sample subset: CD45RA-negative fraction. The CDR3 nucleotides read TGTGCCAGCAGTCCGGGGGGACAGGACACTGAAGCTTTCTTT. Its translation is CASSPGGQDTEAFF.